This T cell receptor beta chain was sequenced in a study of post-analysis software for immune sequencing data. Note on this clonotype: Its antigen is currently unknown. A junction end diverges from the germline sequence, so it may reflect a read error.

TCR beta cDNA libraries included unique molecular identifiers. Input amounts of roughly 1 to 10 million T cells were used. These gave approximately 500,000 cDNA molecules, so each molecule approximated one T cell. One entry per CDR3 protein, called by TCRdb with MiXCR from the PCR reads. The sample consists of 150,000 to 200,000 distinct CDR3 sequences, roughly 40% of them appearing once. Study findings and constraints: With TRBV5-6, TRBV5-1 and TRBV20-1 included, 4 to 6 TRBV segments were more frequent in patients than in controls.

The germline CDR1 and CDR2 sequences are DFQATT and SNEGSKA (reference sequence). CDR3 length: 15 residues. The clonotype comes from a girl aged 10 to 17 with multiple sclerosis. The rearrangement links TRBV20-1 to TRBJ2-5; D might be TRBD2 (5 bases). The sequencing here drew on blood, taken after autologous hematopoietic stem cell transplantation. CDR3 sequence: CGARDYEDSSRKQYF. CDR3 bases: TGCGGTGCTAGAGATTATGAGGACTCCAGCCGTAAGCAGTACTTC.